These T cell receptor beta chains were read from a single sample in a study of cytomegalovirus exposure and HLA in healthy donors. Repertoires were generated with immunoSEQ multiplex PCR, while TCRdb's copy carries only in-frame clones and drops some. Among 75,000 to 90,000 clones, around 77% were seen once, and the ten largest hold about 3.1%. The sequenced material came from PBMCs. These receptors were collected from a man over 45 in good health and CMV-seronegative. The CDR3 runs from the conserved cysteine through the conserved F or W. The D gene is left open where the match is weak. Rows give clone size only sometimes, using once, few, many, or a class for an expanded clone.

TRBV10-1	TRBD1	TRBJ2-3	-	CASSATLGQGTDTQYF	TGCGCCAGCAGTGCGACCTTGGGACAGGGCACAGATACGCAGTATTTT
TRBV6-1	-	TRBJ1-5	-	CASSQNSNQPQHF	TGTGCCAGCAGTCAAAATAGCAATCAGCCCCAGCATTTT
TRBV30	-	TRBJ1-1	-	CAWSVNRVGTEAFF	TGTGCCTGGAGTGTAAACAGGGTTGGCACTGAAGCTTTCTTT
TRBV5-4	TRBD1	TRBJ1-4	once	CASSLGTGVEKLFF	TGTGCCAGCAGCTTAGGGACAGGGGTTGAAAAACTGTTTTTT
TRBV30	-	TRBJ2-2	-	CAWSETRATGELFF	TGTGCCTGGAGTGAGACTAGGGCCACCGGGGAGCTGTTTTTT
TRBV5-1	-	TRBJ2-1	-	CASSPGFNEQFF	TGCGCCAGCAGCCCAGGATTCAATGAGCAGTTCTTC
TRBV5-1	-	TRBJ1-2	few	CASSLSENGYTF	TGCGCCAGCAGCTTGTCGGAGAATGGCTACACCTTC
TRBV5-1	TRBD2	TRBJ2-3	-	CASRRDPTSGGAMDTQYF	TGCGCCAGCAGAAGGGACCCCACTAGCGGGGGGGCCATGGATACGCAGTATTTT
TRBV10-3	TRBD2	TRBJ2-3	-	CAIAVAAGVTDTRYF	TGTGCCATCGCGGTCGCTGCGGGGGTCACAGATACGCGGTATTTT
TRBV10-3	TRBD2	TRBJ2-3	-	CAISEASGRSDTQYF	TGTGCCATCAGTGAGGCTAGCGGGCGTTCAGATACGCAGTATTTT
TRBV5-1	TRBD1	TRBJ2-1	-	CASSGGGQGEVKGTYNEQFF	TGCGCCAGCAGCGGGGGCGGACAGGGGGAGGTAAAGGGCACCTACAATGAGCAGTTCTTC
TRBV5-1	-	TRBJ1-2	-	CASSLDITDDSYTF	TGCGCCAGCAGCTTGGACATAACAGATGATAGCTACACCTTC